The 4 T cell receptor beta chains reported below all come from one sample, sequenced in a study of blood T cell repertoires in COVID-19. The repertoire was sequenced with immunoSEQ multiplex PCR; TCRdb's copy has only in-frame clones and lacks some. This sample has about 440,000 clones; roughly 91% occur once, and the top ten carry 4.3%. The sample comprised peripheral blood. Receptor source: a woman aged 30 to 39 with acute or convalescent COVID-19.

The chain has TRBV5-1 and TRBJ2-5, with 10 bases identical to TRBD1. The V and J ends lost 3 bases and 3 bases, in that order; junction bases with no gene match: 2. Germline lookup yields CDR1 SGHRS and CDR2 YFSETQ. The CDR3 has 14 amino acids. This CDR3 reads CASSWGTGEETQYF. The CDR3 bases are TGCGCCAGCAGCTGGGGGACAGGGGAAGAGACCCAGTACTTC.

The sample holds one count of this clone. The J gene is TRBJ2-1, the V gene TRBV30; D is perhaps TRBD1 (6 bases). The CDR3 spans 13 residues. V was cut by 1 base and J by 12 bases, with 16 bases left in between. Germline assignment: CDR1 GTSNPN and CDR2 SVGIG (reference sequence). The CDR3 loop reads CAWSAEGVEGQFF. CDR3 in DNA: TGTGCCTGGAGTGCCGAGGGGGTCGAGGGGCAGTTCTTC.

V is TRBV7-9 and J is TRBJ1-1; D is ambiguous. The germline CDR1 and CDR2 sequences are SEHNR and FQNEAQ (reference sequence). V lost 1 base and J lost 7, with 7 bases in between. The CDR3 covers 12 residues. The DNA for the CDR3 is TGTGCCAGCAGCTTAGGGGGAGTTGAAGCTTTCTTT. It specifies CASSLGGVEAFF.

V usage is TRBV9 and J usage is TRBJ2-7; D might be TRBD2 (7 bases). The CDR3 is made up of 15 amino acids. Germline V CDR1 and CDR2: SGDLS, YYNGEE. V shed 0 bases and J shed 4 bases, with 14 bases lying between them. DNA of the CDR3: TGTGCCAGCAGCGTAGCGGGCAGGGGAGGGTACGAGCAGTACTTC. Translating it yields CASSVAGRGGYEQYF.